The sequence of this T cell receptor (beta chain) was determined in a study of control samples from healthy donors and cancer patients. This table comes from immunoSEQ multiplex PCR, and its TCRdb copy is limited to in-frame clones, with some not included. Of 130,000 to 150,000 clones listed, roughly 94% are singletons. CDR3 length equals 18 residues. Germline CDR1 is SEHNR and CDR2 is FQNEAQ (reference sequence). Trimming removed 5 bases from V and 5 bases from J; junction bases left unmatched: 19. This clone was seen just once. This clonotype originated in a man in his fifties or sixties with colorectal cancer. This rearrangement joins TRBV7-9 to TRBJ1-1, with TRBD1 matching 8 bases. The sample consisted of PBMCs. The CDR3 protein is CASSLPIRKAGGETEAFF. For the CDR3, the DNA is TGTGCCAGCAGCCTCCCAATTCGAAAGGCAGGGGGCGAAACTGAAGCTTTCTTT.